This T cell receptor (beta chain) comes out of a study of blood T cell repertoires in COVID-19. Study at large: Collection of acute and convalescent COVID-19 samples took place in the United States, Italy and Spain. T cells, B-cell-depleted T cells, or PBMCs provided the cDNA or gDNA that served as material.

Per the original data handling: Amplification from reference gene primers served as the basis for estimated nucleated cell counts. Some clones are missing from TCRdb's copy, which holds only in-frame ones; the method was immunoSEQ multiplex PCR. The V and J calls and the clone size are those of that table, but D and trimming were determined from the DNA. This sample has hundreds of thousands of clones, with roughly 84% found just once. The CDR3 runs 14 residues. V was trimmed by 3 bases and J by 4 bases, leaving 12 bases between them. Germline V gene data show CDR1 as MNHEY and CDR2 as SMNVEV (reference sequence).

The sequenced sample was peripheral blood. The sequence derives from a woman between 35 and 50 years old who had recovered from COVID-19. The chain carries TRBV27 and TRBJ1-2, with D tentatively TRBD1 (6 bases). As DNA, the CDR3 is TGTGCCAGCAGTTTTGGGGGGGCGGGCTATGGCTACACCTTC. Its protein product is CASSFGGAGYGYTF.